Below, 28 T cell receptor beta chains from the same sample are listed, as sequenced in a study of shared clonotypes between healthy human individuals (dated by TCRdb to 2018 to 2020). The library was obtained by the immunoSEQ multiplex PCR assay. TCRdb took over this immuneACCESS table, retaining in-frame rearrangements with V and J assigned. Such tables are incomplete; in checked studies, under half of the missing clones stem from an unresolved V gene, and the remainder is unexplained. The sample yields about 2.1 million clones; approximately 94% were counted once. Under 2% of the sample lies in the top ten. CD8 naive samples were obtained by positive selection for CCR7 among CD45RO-negative cells, yielding a CD45RA+CCR7+ population from which TemRA cells were excluded. The sample taken for sequencing was naive CD8+ T cells from PBMCs. According to the study, the label for this sample's cell subset or site signals: CD45RA+CCR7+. All receptors come from a man younger than 35 in good health. Some clones in this sample may be carry-over from other donors' samples.

This chain links TRBV19 with TRBJ2-1; 12 nucleotides match TRBD2. The CDR3 covers 19 residues. After removal of 3 bases from V and 3 bases from J, the junction contained 12 bases not matched to a gene. The germline V gene has CDR1 LNHDA and CDR2 SQIVND (reference sequence). CDR3 bases: TGTGCCAGTAGTATTGGGAGGCTAGCGGGAGGGCGAAACTACAATGAGCAGTTCTTC. This sequence encodes CASSIGRLAGGRNYNEQFF.

This clone was observed once. The chain couples TRBV5-1 to TRBJ2-7; TRBD2 matches at 12 bases. With 4 bases clipped from V and 6 bases from J, the junction kept 8 bases outside the gene matches. This CDR3 region has 15 residues. The germline gives CDR1 SGHRS, CDR2 YFSETQ. CDR3 residues: CASSAGTSGFAEQYF. Here the CDR3 DNA reads TGCGCCAGCAGCGCGGGGACTAGCGGGTTTGCCGAGCAGTACTTC.

This rearrangement joins TRBV27 to TRBJ2-5; unclear D gene. The CDR3 length is 16 residues. Trimming stripped 2 bases from V and 1 base from J, with 14 bases between. Germline V gene data show CDR1 as MNHEY and CDR2 as SMNVEV (reference sequence). CDR3 sequence: CASSLGARPFQETQYF. DNA for the CDR3: TGTGCCAGCAGTTTAGGCGCCAGGCCATTCCAAGAGACCCAGTACTTC.

This clone occurred a few times. The chain combines TRBV4-1 with TRBJ1-2, with a possible D match to TRBD1 (6 bases). Germline V lookup: CDR1 MGHRA, CDR2 YSYEKL. Trimming stripped 1 base from V and 2 bases from J, with 8 bases between. The CDR3 loop spans 14 amino acids. Written as DNA, the CDR3 is TGCGCCAGCAGCCAAGGGACAGCGAACTATGGCTACACCTTC. The encoded protein is CASSQGTANYGYTF.

The rearrangement links TRBV11-2 to TRBJ1-1, with D maybe TRBD1 (6 bases). CDR3 length: 16 amino acids. The germline gives CDR1 SGHAT, CDR2 FQNNGV. Trimming took off 2 bases at V and 0 bases at J, with 13 bases between the two ends. The CDR3 region is CASSLWGPPMNTEAFF. CDR3 DNA sequence: TGTGCCAGCAGCTTATGGGGGCCGCCTATGAACACTGAAGCTTTCTTT.

The chain employs TRBV29-1 and TRBJ2-2; D may be TRBD1 or TRBD2 (5 bases each). CDR3 size: 13 residues. V lost 6 bases and J lost 6, with 14 bases in between. Germline V lookup: CDR1 SQVTM, CDR2 ANQGSEA. CDR3: CSVGDGLAGELFF. The CDR3 DNA sequence: TGCAGCGTGGGGGACGGGTTGGCCGGGGAGCTGTTTTTT.

This chain connects TRBV9 to TRBJ2-7, with D possibly called TRBD1 or TRBD2 (6 bases each). The germline CDR1 and CDR2 sequences are SGDLS and YYNGEE. V was cut by 3 bases and J by 0 bases, with 13 bases left in between. The CDR3 is made up of 15 amino acids. The CDR3 region has the DNA TGTGCCAGCAGCGAGGGGGGACTTAGCTCCTACGAGCAGTACTTC. This sequence encodes CASSEGGLSSYEQYF.

This chain joins TRBV2 and TRBJ2-7; tentative D call: TRBD1 (6 bases). V was pared by 6 bases and J by 1 base, with 19 bases between. From germline, CDR1 is SNHLY and CDR2 FYNNEI. The CDR3 is made up of 16 amino acids. The chain's CDR3 is CASRGDGQGYSYEQYF. CDR3 nucleotide sequence: TGTGCCAGCAGGGGGGATGGGCAGGGGTATTCCTACGAGCAGTACTTC.

The chain carries TRBV13 and TRBJ2-7; D is unclear. V lost 7 bases to trimming and J lost 3 bases, with 16 bases between them. The CDR3 contains 14 residues. Germline V gene lookup returns CDR1 PRHDT and CDR2 FYEKMQ (reference sequence). The CDR3 reads CASTLPEGNYEQYF. CDR3 DNA: TGTGCCAGCACCCTTCCGGAAGGGAACTACGAGCAGTACTTC.

The rearrangement links TRBV6-5 to TRBJ1-1; D might be TRBD1 (5 bases). With 2 bases removed from V and 1 base from J, the gap between germline ends came to 11 bases. The CDR3 sequence is 15 residues long. Germline V gene lookup returns CDR1 MNHEY and CDR2 SVGAGI. The CDR3 DNA reads TGTGCCAGCAGTTACCCCGGGACTGAGAACACTGAAGCTTTCTTT. Translating it yields CASSYPGTENTEAFF.

The V gene is TRBV9, the J gene TRBJ1-2, with D maybe TRBD1 (5 bases). V was shortened by 0 bases and J by 13 bases, with 22 bases between the two germline ends. CDR1 and CDR2 from the germline V gene are SGDLS and YYNGEE. This CDR3 is built from 15 residues. The CDR3 protein is CASSVAGDRQSGSTF. As DNA, the CDR3 is TGTGCCAGCAGCGTAGCTGGGGACCGCCAGTCGGGATCCACCTTC.

This clone was found a few times. The V call is TRBV5-1, the J call TRBJ1-1; D remains unclear. The CDR3 sequence is 14 residues long. V lost 1 base and J 3 bases, leaving 10 bases between the germline ends. Germline values: CDR1 SGHRS, CDR2 YFSETQ. The DNA for the CDR3 is TGCGCCAGCAGCTTGTGGTGGGTAGACACTGAAGCTTTCTTT. This gives the protein CASSLWWVDTEAFF.

This rearrangement joins TRBV29-1 to TRBJ1-1; 8 bases align to TRBD1. Germline CDR1 SQVTM, CDR2 ANQGSEA. The CDR3 spans 14 residues. V was pared by 7 bases and J by 3 bases, with 10 bases of the junction left unmatched. The CDR3 region has the DNA TGCAGCGCCCGGACAGGGTTAATATACACTGAAGCTTTCTTT. This gives the protein CSARTGLIYTEAFF.

The sample holds a few counts of this clone. The rearrangement joins TRBV29-1 to TRBJ2-3, with 8 bases that match TRBD2. The V and J ends lost 4 bases and 3 bases, in that order; junction bases with no gene match: 6. This CDR3 is 14 amino acids long. CDR1 SQVTM and CDR2 ANQGSEA come from the germline V gene. This CDR3 is CSVAGGQGTDTQYF. In DNA form, the CDR3 reads TGCAGCGTTGCGGGGGGGCAGGGGACAGATACGCAGTATTTT.

CDR3 in amino acids: CASSFAGVFTDTQYF. The CDR3 bases are TGTGCCAGCAGTTTCGCGGGAGTCTTCACAGATACGCAGTATTTT. This chain links TRBV27 with TRBJ2-3; TRBD2 agrees at 7 bases. Germline assignment: CDR1 MNHEY and CDR2 SMNVEV (reference sequence). The CDR3 length is 15 residues. Trimming removed 3 bases from V and 2 bases from J; junction bases left unmatched: 5.

The chain uses TRBV5-1 and TRBJ2-7; D may be TRBD1 (6 bases). Trimming stripped 1 base from V and 6 bases from J, with 14 bases between. Germline-derived CDR1 and CDR2 are SGHRS and YFSETQ. CDR3 length equals 14 residues. The CDR3 coding sequence is TGCGCCAGCAGCTTGTTACAGGGTAGATCCGAGCAGTACTTC. Translation gives CASSLLQGRSEQYF.

The rearrangement joins TRBV7-9 to TRBJ2-7; a possible D gene is TRBD2 (6 bases). CDR1 is SEHNR and CDR2 is FQNEAQ in the germline V gene (reference sequence). Trimming took off 5 bases at V and 5 bases at J, with 16 bases between the two ends. The CDR3 is made up of 14 amino acids. The CDR3 DNA follows: TGTGCCAGCAGCCCGGGGGAGGAAGAGGACGAGCAGTACTTC. Translation: CASSPGEEEDEQYF.

This chain uses TRBV5-6 with TRBJ2-3; D remains unclear. CDR1 is SGHDT, CDR2 YYEEEE, per germline. The CDR3 runs to 12 residues. V was shortened by 0 bases and J by 5 bases, with 4 bases between the two germline ends. In DNA, the CDR3 is TGTGCCAGCAGCTTGGCGAGAGATACGCAGTATTTT. Translated, it gives CASSLARDTQYF.

CDR3 nucleotide sequence: TGTGCCTGGACCCTCTTGGGATCCACTGAAGCTTTCTTT. This encodes CAWTLLGSTEAFF. This chain joins TRBV30 and TRBJ1-1; D is unclear. The V end was cut by 4 bases, the J end by 4 bases, with 13 bases between. CDR1 is GTSNPN and CDR2 is SVGIG in the germline V gene (reference sequence). The CDR3 length is 13 residues.

V and J are TRBV13 and TRBJ2-7; 9 nucleotides line up with TRBD2. CDR3 length equals 13 residues. The germline gives CDR1 PRHDT, CDR2 FYEKMQ (reference sequence). The trim removed 5 bases at V and 2 bases at J, leaving 1 base unmatched. CDR3 region: CASSPSGTYEQYF. CDR3 in DNA: TGTGCCAGCAGCCCTAGCGGGACCTACGAGCAGTACTTC.

The V call is TRBV28, the J call TRBJ2-7; 8 bases agree with TRBD1. The J segment lost 4 bases and the V segment lost 10 bases, leaving 9 bases of the junction unmatched. The CDR3 is 13 residues long. Germline CDR1 reads MDHEN; CDR2 reads SYDVKM. The CDR3 region has the DNA TGTGCCACCAAAAGGAGACAGGGGTACGAGCAGTACTTC. This sequence encodes CATKRRQGYEQYF.

The chain is built from TRBV9 and TRBJ2-7; D gene uncertain. The CDR3 covers 14 residues. The V end lost 1 base, the J end lost 2 bases, and 10 bases lay between the germline ends. Germline V gene data show CDR1 as SGDLS and CDR2 as YYNGEE. Written as DNA, the CDR3 is TGTGCCAGCAGCGTATTGGACGACCCCTACGAGCAGTACTTC. It specifies CASSVLDDPYEQYF.

This chain joins TRBV9 and TRBJ2-5; possibly TRBD1 or TRBD2 for D (5 bases each). There are 14 residues in the CDR3. CDR1 is SGDLS and CDR2 is YYNGEE in the germline V gene. Trimming cost V 3 bases and J 5 bases, with 14 bases left between them. This CDR3 is CASSAGPTGETQYF. As DNA, the CDR3 is TGTGCCAGCAGCGCGGGACCGACGGGGGAGACCCAGTACTTC.

V usage is TRBV28 and J usage is TRBJ1-1; a weak D match, TRBD1 (5 bases). With 4 bases removed from V and 3 bases from J, the gap between germline ends came to 18 bases. Germline CDR1 is MDHEN and CDR2 is SYDVKM. CDR3 size: 16 residues. Here the CDR3 DNA reads TGTGCCAGCAGTTCCCGACCCAAACTAGGGGACACTGAAGCTTTCTTT. Protein sequence: CASSSRPKLGDTEAFF.

The chain employs TRBV6-5 and TRBJ2-7; 9 bases align to TRBD1. The V gene's germline CDR1 is MNHEY and CDR2 SVGAGI. With 5 bases clipped from V and 5 bases from J, the junction kept 10 bases outside the gene matches. The CDR3 runs 15 residues. The CDR3 region is CASSAGDRVRDEQYF. For the CDR3, the DNA is TGTGCCAGCAGTGCAGGGGACAGGGTGCGGGACGAGCAGTACTTC.

The rearrangement links TRBV4-3 to TRBJ1-2; 10 nucleotides align to TRBD1. The CDR3 length is 17 residues. V was pared by 1 base and J by 4 bases, with 9 bases of the junction left unmatched. Germline V gene sequence: CDR1 LGHNA, CDR2 YSLEER. The CDR3 DNA sequence: TGCGCCAGCAGCCAAGGAGGCCGGGACAGGGGATTCTATGGCTACACCTTC. Protein product: CASSQGGRDRGFYGYTF.

The sample holds one count of this clone. This chain links TRBV7-9 with TRBJ2-7; tentatively, D is TRBD1 (6 bases). The CDR3 loop spans 14 amino acids. Per germline, CDR1 SEHNR and CDR2 FQNEAQ (reference sequence). V was clipped by 4 bases and J by 0 bases, with 10 bases between them. Here the CDR3 reads CASSYNRDSYEQYF. The CDR3 DNA reads TGTGCCAGCAGCTACAACAGGGACTCCTACGAGCAGTACTTC.

This clone was seen just once. The identical CDR3 is also encoded by other nucleotide sequences in the sample. The rearrangement joins TRBV6-5 to TRBJ2-1; TRBD2 agrees at 13 bases. V lost 6 bases, J lost 9 bases, and 8 bases stayed unmatched. From germline, CDR1 is MNHEY and CDR2 SVGAGI. CDR3 length: 15 amino acids. The chain's CDR3 is CASSPGLAGVGEQFF. Written as DNA, the CDR3 is TGTGCCAGCAGCCCCGGACTAGCGGGAGTTGGTGAGCAGTTCTTC.